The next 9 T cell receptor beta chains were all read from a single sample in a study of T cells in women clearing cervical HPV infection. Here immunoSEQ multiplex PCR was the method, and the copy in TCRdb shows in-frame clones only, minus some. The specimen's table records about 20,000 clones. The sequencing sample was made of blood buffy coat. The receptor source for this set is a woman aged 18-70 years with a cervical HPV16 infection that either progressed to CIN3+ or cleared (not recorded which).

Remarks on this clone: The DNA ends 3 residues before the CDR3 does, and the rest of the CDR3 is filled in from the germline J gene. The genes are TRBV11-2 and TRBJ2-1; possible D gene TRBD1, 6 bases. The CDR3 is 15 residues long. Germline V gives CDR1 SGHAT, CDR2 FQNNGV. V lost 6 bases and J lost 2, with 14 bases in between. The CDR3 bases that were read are TGTGCCAGCAGGAAACAGGGTAGGACCTACAATGAG. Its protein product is CASRKQGRTYNE. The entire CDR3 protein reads CASRKQGRTYNEQFF.

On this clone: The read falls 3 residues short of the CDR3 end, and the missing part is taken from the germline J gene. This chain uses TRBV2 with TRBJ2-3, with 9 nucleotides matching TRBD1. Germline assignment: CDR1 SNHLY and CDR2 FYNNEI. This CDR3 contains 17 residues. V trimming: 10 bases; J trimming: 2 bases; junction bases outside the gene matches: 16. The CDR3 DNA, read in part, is TGTGCCATGCTCGGGGACAGGGAACGGCTAAACACAGATACG. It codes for CAMLGDRERLNTDT. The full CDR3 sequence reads CAMLGDRERLNTDTQYF.

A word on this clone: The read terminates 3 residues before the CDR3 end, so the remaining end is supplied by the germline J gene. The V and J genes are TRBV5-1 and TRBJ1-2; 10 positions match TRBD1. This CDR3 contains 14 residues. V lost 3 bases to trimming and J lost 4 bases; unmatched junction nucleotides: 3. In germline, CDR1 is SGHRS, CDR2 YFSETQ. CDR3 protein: CASSWGDRGYGYTF. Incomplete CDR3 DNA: TGCGCCAGCAGCTGGGGGGACAGGGGCTATGGC.

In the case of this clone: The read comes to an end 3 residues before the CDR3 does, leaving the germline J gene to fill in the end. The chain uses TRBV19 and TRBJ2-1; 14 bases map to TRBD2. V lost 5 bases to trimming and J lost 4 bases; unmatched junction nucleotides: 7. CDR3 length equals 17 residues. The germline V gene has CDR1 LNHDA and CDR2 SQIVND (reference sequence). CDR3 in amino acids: CASSSQGLAGVYNEQFF. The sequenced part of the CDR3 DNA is TGTGCCAGTAGTTCCCAGGGACTAGCGGGGGTATACAATGAG.

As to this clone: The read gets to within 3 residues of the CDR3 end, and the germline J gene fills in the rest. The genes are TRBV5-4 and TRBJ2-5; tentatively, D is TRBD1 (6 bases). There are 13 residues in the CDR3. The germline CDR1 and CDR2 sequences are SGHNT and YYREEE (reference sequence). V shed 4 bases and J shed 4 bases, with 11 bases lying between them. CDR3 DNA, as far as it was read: TGTGCCAGCAGCAGCAGGGGCGTAGAGACC. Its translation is CASSSRGVET. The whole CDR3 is CASSSRGVETQYF.

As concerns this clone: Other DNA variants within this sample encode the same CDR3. CDR3 loop: CASKDRGNTIYF. The sequenced CDR3 bases are TGTGCCAGCAAGGACAGAGGAAACACC. The chain combines TRBV2 with TRBJ1-3; a weak D match, TRBD1 (6 bases). The CDR3 end lies 3 residues beyond the end of the read and is filled in from the germline J gene. The CDR3 is 12 amino acids. CDR1 and CDR2 from the germline V gene are SNHLY and FYNNEI. V was pared by 7 bases and J by 4 bases, with 8 bases between.

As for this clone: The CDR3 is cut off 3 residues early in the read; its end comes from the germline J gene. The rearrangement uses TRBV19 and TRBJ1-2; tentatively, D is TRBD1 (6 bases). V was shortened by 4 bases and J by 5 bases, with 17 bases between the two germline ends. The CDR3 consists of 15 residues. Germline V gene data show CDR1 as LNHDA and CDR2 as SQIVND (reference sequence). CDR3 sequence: CASSTRYRESYGYTF. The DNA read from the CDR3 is TGTGCCAGTAGTACCCGGTACAGGGAGTCGTATGGC. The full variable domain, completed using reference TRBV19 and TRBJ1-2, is DGGITQSPKYLFRKEGQNVTLSCEQNLNHDAMYWYRQDPGQGLRLIYYSQIVNDFQKGDIAEGYSVSREKKESFPLTVTSAQKNPTAFYLCASSTRYRESYGYTFGSGTRLTVV.

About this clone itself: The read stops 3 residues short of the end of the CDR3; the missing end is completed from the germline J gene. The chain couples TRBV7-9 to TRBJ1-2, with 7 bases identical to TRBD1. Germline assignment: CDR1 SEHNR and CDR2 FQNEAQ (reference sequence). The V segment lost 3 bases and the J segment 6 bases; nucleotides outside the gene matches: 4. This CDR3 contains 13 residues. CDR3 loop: CASSLGQLDGYTF. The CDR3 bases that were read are TGTGCCAGCAGCTTGGGACAGCTCGATGGC.

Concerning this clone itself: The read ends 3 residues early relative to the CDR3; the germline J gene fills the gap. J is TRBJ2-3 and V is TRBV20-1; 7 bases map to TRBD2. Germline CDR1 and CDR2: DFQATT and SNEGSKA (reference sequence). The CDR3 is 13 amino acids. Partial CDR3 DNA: TGCAGTGCTAGAGATGGGGACTACAAGACG. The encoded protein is CSARDGDYKT. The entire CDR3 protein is CSARDGDYKTQYF.